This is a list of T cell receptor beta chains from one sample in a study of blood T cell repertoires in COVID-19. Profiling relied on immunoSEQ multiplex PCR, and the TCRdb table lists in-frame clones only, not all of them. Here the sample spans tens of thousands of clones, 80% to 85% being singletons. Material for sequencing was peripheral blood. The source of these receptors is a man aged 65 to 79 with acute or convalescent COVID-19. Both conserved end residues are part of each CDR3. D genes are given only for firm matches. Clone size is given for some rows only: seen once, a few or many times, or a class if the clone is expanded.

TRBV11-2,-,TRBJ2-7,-,CASSIGTFLSYEQYF,TGTGCCAGCAGCATCGGGACATTCCTCTCCTACGAGCAGTACTTC
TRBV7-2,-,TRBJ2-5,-,CASSLAAQGIETQYF,TGTGCCAGCAGCTTGGCCGCGCAGGGGATCGAGACCCAGTACTTC
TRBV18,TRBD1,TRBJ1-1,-,CASSPPDRGPSNSEAFF,TGTGCCAGCTCACCTCCTGACAGGGGGCCGTCAAATTCCGAAGCTTTCTTT
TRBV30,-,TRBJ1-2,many,CAWSFSSNYGYTF,TGTGCCTGGAGTTTTAGCTCGAACTATGGCTACACCTTC
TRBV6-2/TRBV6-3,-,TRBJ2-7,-,CASSYPTYEQYF,TGTGCCAGCAGTTATCCAACCTACGAGCAGTACTTC
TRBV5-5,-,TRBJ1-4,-,CASSLFATNEKLFF,TGTGCCAGCAGCTTGTTTGCGACTAATGAAAAACTGTTTTTT
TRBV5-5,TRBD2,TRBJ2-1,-,CASSLFPTAGTSGSNEQFF,TGTGCCAGCAGCTTGTTTCCTACTGCCGGGACTAGCGGGAGCAATGAGCAGTTCTTC
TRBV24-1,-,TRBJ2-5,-,CATSDYAGAYQETQYF,TGTGCCACCAGTGATTATGCGGGGGCCTACCAAGAGACCCAGTACTTC
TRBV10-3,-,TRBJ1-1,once,CAISMNNSYRVPEAFF,TGTGCCATCAGTATGAATAACAGTTACAGGGTCCCTGAAGCTTTCTTT
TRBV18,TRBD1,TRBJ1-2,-,CASSPGTAENYGYTF,TGTGCCAGCTCACCAGGGACAGCCGAAAACTATGGCTACACCTTC
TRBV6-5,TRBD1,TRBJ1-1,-,CASSYSGTADTEAFF,TGTGCCAGCAGTTACTCGGGGACAGCCGACACTGAAGCTTTCTTT
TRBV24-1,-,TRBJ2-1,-,CATRDRTGEQFF,TGTGCCACCAGAGACAGGACTGGCGAGCAGTTCTTC
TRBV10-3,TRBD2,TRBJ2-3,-,CAISDSAGGTDTQYF,TGTGCCATCAGTGACTCGGCGGGGGGCACAGATACGCAGTATTTT
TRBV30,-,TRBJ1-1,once,CARSRGPNTEAFF,TGTGCCCGATCAAGGGGCCCGAACACTGAAGCTTTCTTT
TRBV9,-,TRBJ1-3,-,CASSRDTAGNTIYF,TGTGCCAGCAGTCGTGACACCGCTGGAAACACCATATATTTT
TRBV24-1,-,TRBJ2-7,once,CATSDPDQGQYF,TGTGCCACCAGTGATCCCGACCAGGGGCAGTACTTC
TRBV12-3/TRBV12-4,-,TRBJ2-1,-,CASSLGSGDEQFF,TGTGCCAGCAGTTTAGGCAGCGGAGACGAGCAGTTCTTC
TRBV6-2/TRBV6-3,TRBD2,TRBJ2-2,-,CASSYWASGQSGELFF,TGTGCCAGCAGTTACTGGGCTAGCGGGCAATCCGGGGAGCTGTTTTTT
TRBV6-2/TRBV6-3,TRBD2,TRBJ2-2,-,CASSPAGANTGELFF,TGTGCCAGCAGCCCGGCGGGAGCGAACACCGGGGAGCTGTTTTTT
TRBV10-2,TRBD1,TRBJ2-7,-,CATSGGSRPEQYF,TGCGCCACCTCAGGGGGCTCCCGGCCCGAGCAGTACTTC
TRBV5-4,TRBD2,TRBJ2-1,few,CASSLSAGNNEQFF,TGTGCCAGCAGCTTATCAGCGGGGAACAATGAGCAGTTCTTC
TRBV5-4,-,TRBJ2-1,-,CASSLGLGYNEQFF,TGTGCCAGCAGCTTGGGACTAGGGTACAATGAGCAGTTCTTC
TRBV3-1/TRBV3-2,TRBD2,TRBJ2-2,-,CASSHALSGRTGSTGELFF,TGTGCCAGCAGCCACGCCCTTAGCGGGAGAACGGGGTCGACCGGGGAGCTGTTTTTT
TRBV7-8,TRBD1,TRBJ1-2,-,CASSSRQGVYGYTF,TGTGCCAGCAGCTCTAGACAGGGAGTCTATGGCTACACCTTC
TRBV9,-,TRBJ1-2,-,CASSADYGYTF,TGTGCCAGCAGCGCCGACTATGGCTACACCTTC
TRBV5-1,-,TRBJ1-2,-,CASSLGDSRGYTF,TGCGCCAGCAGCTTGGGGGACTCGAGGGGCTACACCTTC
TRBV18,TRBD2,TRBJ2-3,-,CASSPELVGAGGDTQYF,TGTGCCAGCTCACCCGAGCTTGTGGGCGCGGGGGGAGATACGCAGTATTTT
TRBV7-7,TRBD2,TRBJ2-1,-,CASSLDASGTYNEQFF,TGTGCCAGCAGCTTAGATGCTAGCGGCACTTACAATGAGCAGTTCTTC
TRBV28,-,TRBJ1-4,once,CASYQATNEKLFF,TGTGCCAGCTACCAGGCAACTAATGAAAAACTGTTTTTT
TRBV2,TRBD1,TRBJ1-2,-,CASSLDRDGYTF,TGTGCCAGCAGTCTCGACAGGGATGGCTACACCTTC
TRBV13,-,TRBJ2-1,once,CASSLPGGRNEQFF,TGTGCCAGCAGCTTACCAGGGGGGCGCAATGAGCAGTTCTTC
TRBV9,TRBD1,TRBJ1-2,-,CASSPSDRAYGYTF,TGTGCCAGCAGCCCTTCCGACAGGGCCTATGGCTACACCTTC
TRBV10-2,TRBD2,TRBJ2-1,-,CASATSGGEFF,TGCGCCAGCGCCACTAGCGGGGGGGAGTTCTTC
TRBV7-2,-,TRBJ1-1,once,CASSFQGKMNTEAFF,TGTGCCAGCAGCTTCCAGGGTAAAATGAACACTGAAGCTTTCTTT
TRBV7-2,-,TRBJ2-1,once,CASSLGGAGFGEQFF,TGTGCCAGCAGCTTAGGAGGGGCGGGATTTGGAGAGCAGTTCTTC
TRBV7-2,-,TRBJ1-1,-,CASNPTVNTEAFF,TGTGCCAGCAACCCGACAGTGAACACTGAAGCTTTCTTT
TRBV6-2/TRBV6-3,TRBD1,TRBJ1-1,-,CASSYMGTGDGTGEAFF,TGTGCCAGCAGTTACATGGGGACAGGTGATGGCACGGGTGAAGCTTTCTTT
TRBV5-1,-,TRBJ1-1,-,CASSLVGDWRNTEAFF,TGCGCCAGCAGCTTGGTTGGCGACTGGAGGAACACTGAAGCTTTCTTT
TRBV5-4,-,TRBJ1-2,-,CASRREAGSYGYTF,TGTGCCAGCAGGCGAGAAGCAGGGTCCTATGGCTACACCTTC
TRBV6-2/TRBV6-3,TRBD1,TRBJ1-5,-,CASSYYQGGGQPQHF,TGTGCCAGCAGTTACTATCAGGGGGGCGGTCAGCCCCAGCATTTT
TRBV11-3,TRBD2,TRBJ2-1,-,CASSPGSGTAHNEQFF,TGTGCCAGCAGCCCAGGTAGCGGGACCGCCCACAATGAGCAGTTCTTC
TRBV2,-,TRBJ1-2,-,CASSEERDYGYTF,TGTGCCAGCAGTGAAGAGAGGGATTATGGCTACACCTTC
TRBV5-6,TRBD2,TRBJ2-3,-,CASSLVGLAGVDTQYF,TGTGCCAGCAGCTTGGTGGGACTAGCGGGAGTTGATACGCAGTATTTT
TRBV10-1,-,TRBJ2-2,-,CASGENANTGELFF,TGCGCCAGCGGAGAAAACGCGAACACCGGGGAGCTGTTTTTT
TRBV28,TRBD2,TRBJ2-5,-,CASRPPGLGSGTQYF,TGTGCCAGCAGGCCCCCGGGACTAGGTTCAGGGACCCAGTACTTC
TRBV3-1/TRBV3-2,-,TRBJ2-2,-,CASSQEMGGRRELFF,TGTGCCAGCAGCCAAGAAATGGGGGGTAGGCGGGAGCTGTTTTTT
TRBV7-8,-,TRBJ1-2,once,CASSFLIPQFYGYTF,TGTGCCAGCAGCTTCTTAATCCCCCAGTTCTATGGCTACACCTTC
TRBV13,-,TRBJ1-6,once,CASSLSGGNNSPLHF,TGTGCCAGCAGCTTAAGCGGGGGAAATAATTCACCCCTCCACTTT
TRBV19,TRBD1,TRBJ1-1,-,CASSPRQGTNTEAFF,TGTGCCAGTAGTCCCAGACAGGGTACGAACACTGAAGCTTTCTTT
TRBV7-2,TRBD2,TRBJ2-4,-,CASSPRRGGKNIQYF,TGTGCCAGCAGCCCTCGCCGCGGGGGCAAAAACATTCAGTACTTC
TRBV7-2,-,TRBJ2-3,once,CASSLWPGVPDTQYF,TGTGCCAGCAGCTTGTGGCCAGGGGTGCCAGATACGCAGTATTTT
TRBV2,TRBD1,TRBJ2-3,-,CASSEAGQGVDTQYF,TGTGCCAGCAGTGAAGCGGGACAGGGGGTGGATACGCAGTATTTT
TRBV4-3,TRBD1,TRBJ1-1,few,CASSQATGDRAEAFF,TGCGCCAGCAGCCAGGCAACAGGGGATAGGGCTGAAGCTTTCTTT
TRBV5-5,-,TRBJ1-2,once,CASSLVGDIGLGYGYTF,TGTGCCAGCAGCTTGGTTGGGGACATCGGGTTGGGCTATGGCTACACCTTC